This T cell receptor (beta chain) was documented in a study of T cell responses to AZD1222 COVID-19 vaccine. Study-wide results and caveats: White British ancestry dominated among donors, who included more females, and clonal diversity was possibly underestimated.

Only in-frame clones appear in the TCRdb table, and some are missing; sequencing was by immunoSEQ multiplex PCR. The sample contains fewer than 150,000 clones, around 93% of which appear only once. In the case of this clone: Its antigen remains unidentified.

This TCR derives from an adult who received the AZD1222 COVID-19 vaccine. This sample comprised peripheral blood, obtained 28 days after the second AZD1222 dose.

The chain's CDR3 is CASSLGLLAALGEQYF. The CDR3 DNA sequence: TGTGCCAGCAGCCTGGGCCTACTAGCGGCCCTGGGCGAGCAGTACTTC. The V and J genes are TRBV3-1 (or the pseudogene TRBV3-2) and TRBJ2-7; 8 bases match TRBD2. CDR1 LGHDT and CDR2 YNNKEL come from the germline V gene (reference sequence). This CDR3 is 16 amino acids long. Losses at the gene ends were 4 bases for V and 6 bases for J; bases not matched to a gene: 14.